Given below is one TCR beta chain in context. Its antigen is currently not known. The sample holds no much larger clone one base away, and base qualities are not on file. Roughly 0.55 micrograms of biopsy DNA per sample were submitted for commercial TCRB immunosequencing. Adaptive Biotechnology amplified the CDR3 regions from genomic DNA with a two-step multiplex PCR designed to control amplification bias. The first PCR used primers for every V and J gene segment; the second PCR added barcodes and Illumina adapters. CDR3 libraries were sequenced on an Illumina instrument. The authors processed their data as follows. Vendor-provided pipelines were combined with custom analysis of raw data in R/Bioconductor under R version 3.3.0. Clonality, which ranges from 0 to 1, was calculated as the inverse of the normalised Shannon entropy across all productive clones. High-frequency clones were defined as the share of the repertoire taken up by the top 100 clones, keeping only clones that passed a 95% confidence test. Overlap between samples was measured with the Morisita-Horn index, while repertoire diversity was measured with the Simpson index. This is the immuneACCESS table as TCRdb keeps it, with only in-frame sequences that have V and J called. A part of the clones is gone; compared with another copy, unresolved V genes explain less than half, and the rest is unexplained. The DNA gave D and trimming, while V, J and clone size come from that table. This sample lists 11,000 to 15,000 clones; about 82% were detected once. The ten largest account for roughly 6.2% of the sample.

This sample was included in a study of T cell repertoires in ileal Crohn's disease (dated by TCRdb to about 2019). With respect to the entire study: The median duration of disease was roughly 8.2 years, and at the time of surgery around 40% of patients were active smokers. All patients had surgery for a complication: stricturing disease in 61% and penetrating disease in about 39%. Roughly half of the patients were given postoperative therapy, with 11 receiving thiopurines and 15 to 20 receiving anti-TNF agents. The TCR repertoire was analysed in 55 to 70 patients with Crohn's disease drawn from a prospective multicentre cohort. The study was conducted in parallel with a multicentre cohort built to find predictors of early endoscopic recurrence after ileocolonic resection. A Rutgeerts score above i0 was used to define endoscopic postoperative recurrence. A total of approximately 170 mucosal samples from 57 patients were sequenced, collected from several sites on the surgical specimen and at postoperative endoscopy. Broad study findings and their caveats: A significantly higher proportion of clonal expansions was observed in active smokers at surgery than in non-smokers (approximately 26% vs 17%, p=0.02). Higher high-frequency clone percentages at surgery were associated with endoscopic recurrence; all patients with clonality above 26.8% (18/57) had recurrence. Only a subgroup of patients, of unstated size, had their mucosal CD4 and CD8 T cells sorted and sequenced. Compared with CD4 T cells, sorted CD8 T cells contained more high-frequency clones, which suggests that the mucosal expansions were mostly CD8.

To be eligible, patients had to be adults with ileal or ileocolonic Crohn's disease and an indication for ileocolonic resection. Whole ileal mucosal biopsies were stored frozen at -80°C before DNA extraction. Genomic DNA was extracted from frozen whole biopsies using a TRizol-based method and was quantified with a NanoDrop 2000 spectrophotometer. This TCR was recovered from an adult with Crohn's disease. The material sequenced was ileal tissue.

At the DNA level, the sequence is TGTGCCAGCAGCCCCCGCGGGGGGAGCCCCACAGATACGCAGTATTTT. Its protein reads: CASSPRGGSPTDTQYF. The chain is encoded by TRBV14 joined to TRBJ2-3, with 8 bases in between that match TRBD2. The cysteine opens and the phenylalanine closes a CDR3 of 16 amino acids. Here the CDR3 DNA is all that survives: 48 bases in frame from base 1. CDR1 and CDR2, looked up from the germline V gene, are SGHDN and FVKESK. Trimming leaves V shorter by 4 bases and J shorter by 2 bases, with the junction holding 8 bases beyond the gene matches.